The 11 T cell receptor beta chains below all came from one sample that was sequenced in a study of control samples from healthy donors and cancer patients. Data came from immunoSEQ multiplex PCR; TCRdb stores just in-frame clones and leaves some out. This sample has approximately 70,000 clones, with around 80% found just once. Sequenced sample: blood. These TCRs come from a man aged 55 to 69 in good health.

The chain uses TRBV4-3 and TRBJ1-2; no clear D gene. V lost 0 bases and J lost 4, with 18 bases in between. Germline values: CDR1 LGHNA, CDR2 YSLEER. The CDR3 loop spans 17 amino acids. CDR3 in amino acids: CASSQEARGTLIYGYTF. The CDR3 DNA sequence: TGCGCCAGCAGCCAAGAGGCGCGGGGTACGCTTATCTATGGCTACACCTTC.

The chain employs TRBV2 and TRBJ1-6, with TRBD1 identical over 9 bases. The CDR3 has 14 residues. Losses at the gene ends were 6 bases for V and 8 bases for J; bases not matched to a gene: 5. Germline CDR1 SNHLY, CDR2 FYNNEI. In DNA form, the CDR3 reads TGTGCCAGCAGGAGACAGGGGGGGTATTCACCCCTCCACTTT. Translating gives CASRRQGGYSPLHF.

The CDR3 DNA reads as TGTGCCTTGAAACAGGATTGGAGCTCTGGAAACACCATATATTTT. Translating gives CALKQDWSSGNTIYF. This chain links TRBV30 with TRBJ1-3; tentatively, D is TRBD1 (5 bases). Between the trimmed V and J ends, which lost 7 bases and 0 bases, there was a span of 16 bases. The V gene's germline CDR1 is GTSNPN and CDR2 SVGIG (reference sequence). The CDR3 covers 15 residues.

The genes are TRBV27 and TRBJ1-6, with 12 bases that match TRBD1. Germline trimming cut 2 bases from V and 7 bases from J; bases unmatched to any gene: 6. CDR3 length: 17 residues. Germline CDR1 and CDR2: MNHEY and SMNVEV (reference sequence). CDR3 coding DNA: TGTGCCAGCAGTTTAGGGACAGGGGGCGCGGGGAATTCACCCCTCCACTTT. Protein sequence: CASSLGTGGAGNSPLHF.

This rearrangement joins TRBV7-2 to TRBJ2-7, with D uncertain. This CDR3 contains 15 residues. V lost 2 bases and J lost 3, with 14 bases in between. CDR1 is SGHTA and CDR2 is FQGNSA in the germline V gene. CDR3 DNA: TGTGCCAGCAGCTTACTCGGGCTAGTTATCTACGAGCAGTACTTC. This gives the protein CASSLLGLVIYEQYF.

This clone was seen a few times. The rearrangement links TRBV6-2 or TRBV6-3 to TRBJ2-7; D possibly corresponds to TRBD1 (6 bases). The CDR3 has 13 residues. Germline assignment: CDR1 MNHEY and CDR2 SVGEGT. The V and J ends lost 3 bases and 4 bases respectively, with 10 bases between them. CDR3 region: CASSYTTGYEQYF. CDR3 DNA: TGTGCCAGCAGTTATACGACAGGTTACGAGCAGTACTTC.

CDR3 nucleotide sequence: TGTGCCACCAGCAGAGATGACAGCCATCAGCCCCAGCATTTT. This gives the protein CATSRDDSHQPQHF. This rearrangement joins TRBV15 to TRBJ1-5, with TRBD1 as a possible D gene (5 bases). The CDR3 runs to 14 residues. CDR1 and CDR2 from the germline V gene are LNHNV and YYDKDF (reference sequence). Trimming removed 0 bases at V and 5 bases at J, with 8 bases between. Variable domain in full (rest from reference TRBV15 and TRBJ1-5): DAMVIQNPRYQVTQFGKPVTLSCSQTLNHNVMYWYQQKSSQAPKLLFHYYDKDFNNEADTPDNFQSRRPNTSFCFLDIRSPGLGDTAMYLCATSRDDSHQPQHFGDGTRLSIL.

This clone was observed a single time. The J gene is TRBJ2-2, the V gene TRBV6-2 or TRBV6-3, with 10 bases matching TRBD2. The V gene's germline CDR1 is MNHEY and CDR2 SVGEGT. CDR3 length: 16 residues. J lost 5 bases, V lost 3 bases, and 6 bases had no gene match. The CDR3 region has the DNA TGTGCCAGCAGTTATCACACTAGCGGGGTAACCGGGGAGCTGTTTTTT. Encoded protein: CASSYHTSGVTGELFF.

V usage is TRBV24-1 and J usage is TRBJ2-2; D not certain. CDR1 and CDR2 (germline): KGHDR, SFDVKD. V dropped 1 base and J dropped 4 bases, with 12 bases sitting between them. This CDR3 has 16 residues. Here the CDR3 reads CATSDFKSGRTGELFF. The DNA of the CDR3 is TGTGCCACCAGTGATTTTAAAAGTGGTCGCACCGGGGAGCTGTTTTTT.

The chain is built from TRBV6-5 and TRBJ1-6; D remains ambiguous. With 6 bases removed from V and 6 bases from J, the gap between germline ends came to 12 bases. CDR3 size: 14 residues. The germline CDR1 and CDR2 sequences are MNHEY and SVGAGI. The CDR3 loop is CASSRTIFNSPLHF. In nucleotides, the CDR3 is TGTGCCAGCAGCCGTACGATATTTAATTCACCCCTCCACTTT.

The chain has TRBV24-1 and TRBJ2-3; the D is unclear. V was trimmed by 6 bases and J by 2 bases, leaving 8 bases between them. Germline values: CDR1 KGHDR, CDR2 SFDVKD. This CDR3 has 13 amino acids. The CDR3 protein is CATSLDPTDTQYF. The DNA for the CDR3 is TGTGCCACCAGTCTCGACCCCACAGATACGCAGTATTTT.